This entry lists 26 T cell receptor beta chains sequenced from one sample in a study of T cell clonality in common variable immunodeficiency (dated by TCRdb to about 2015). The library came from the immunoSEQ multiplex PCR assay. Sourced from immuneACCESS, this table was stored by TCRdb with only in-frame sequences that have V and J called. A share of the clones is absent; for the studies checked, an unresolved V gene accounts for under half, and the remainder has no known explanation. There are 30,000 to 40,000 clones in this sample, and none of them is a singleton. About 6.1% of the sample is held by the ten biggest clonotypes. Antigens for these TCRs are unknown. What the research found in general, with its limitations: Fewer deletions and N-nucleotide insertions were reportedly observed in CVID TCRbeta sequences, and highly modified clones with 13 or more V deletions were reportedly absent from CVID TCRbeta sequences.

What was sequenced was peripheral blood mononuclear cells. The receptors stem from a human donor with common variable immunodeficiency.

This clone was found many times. The CDR3 bases that were read are TGTGCCAGCAGCTCGACAGGGGGTTCGACAGATACG. Protein product: CASSSTGGSTDT. The whole CDR3 reads CASSSTGGSTDTQYF. The chain uses TRBV7-9 and TRBJ2-3, with TRBD1 matching over 9 bases. The read ends 3 residues early relative to the CDR3; the germline J gene fills the gap. Unmatched junction bases numbered 5, after V lost 4 bases and J lost 3 bases. The CDR3 sequence is 15 residues long. From germline, CDR1 is SEHNR and CDR2 FQNEAQ (reference sequence).

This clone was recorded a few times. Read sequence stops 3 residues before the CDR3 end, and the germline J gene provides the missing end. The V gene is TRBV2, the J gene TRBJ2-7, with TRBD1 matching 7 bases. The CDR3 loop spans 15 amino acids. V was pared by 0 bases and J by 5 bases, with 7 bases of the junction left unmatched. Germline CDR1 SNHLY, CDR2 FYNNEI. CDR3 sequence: CASSEADREVDEQYF. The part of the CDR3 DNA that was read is TGTGCCAGCAGTGAAGCAGACAGGGAAGTTGACGAG.

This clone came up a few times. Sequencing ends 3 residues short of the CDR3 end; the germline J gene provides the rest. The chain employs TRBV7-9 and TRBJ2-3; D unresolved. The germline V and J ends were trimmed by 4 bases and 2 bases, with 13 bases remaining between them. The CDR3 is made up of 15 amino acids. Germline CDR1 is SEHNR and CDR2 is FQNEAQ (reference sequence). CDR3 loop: CASSSRRHDTDTQYF. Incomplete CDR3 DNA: TGTGCCAGCAGCTCAAGGAGACACGACACAGATACG.

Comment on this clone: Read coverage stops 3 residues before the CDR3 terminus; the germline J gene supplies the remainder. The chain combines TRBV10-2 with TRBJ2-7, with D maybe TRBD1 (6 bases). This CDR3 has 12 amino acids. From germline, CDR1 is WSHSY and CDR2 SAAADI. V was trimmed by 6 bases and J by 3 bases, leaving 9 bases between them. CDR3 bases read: TGCGCCAGCAGACAGGGTAGCTACGAG. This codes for CASRQGSYE. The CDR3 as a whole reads CASRQGSYEQYF.

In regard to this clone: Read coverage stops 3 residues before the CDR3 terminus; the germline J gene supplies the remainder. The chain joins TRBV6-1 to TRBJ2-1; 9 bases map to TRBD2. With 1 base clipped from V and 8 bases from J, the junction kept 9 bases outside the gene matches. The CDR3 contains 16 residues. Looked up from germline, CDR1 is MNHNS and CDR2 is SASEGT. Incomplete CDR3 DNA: TGTGCCAGCAGTGAAGGGGTAGCGGGGGTATTGGATGAG. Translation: CASSEGVAGVLDE. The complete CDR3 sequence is CASSEGVAGVLDEQFF.

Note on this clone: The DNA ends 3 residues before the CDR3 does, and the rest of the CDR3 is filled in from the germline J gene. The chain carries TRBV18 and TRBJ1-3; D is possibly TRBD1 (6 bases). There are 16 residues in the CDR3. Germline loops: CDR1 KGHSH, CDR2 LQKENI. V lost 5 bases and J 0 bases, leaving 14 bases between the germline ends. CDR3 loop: CASSSRDNHSGNTIYF. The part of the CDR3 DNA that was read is TGTGCCAGCTCATCCCGGGACAACCACTCTGGAAACACC. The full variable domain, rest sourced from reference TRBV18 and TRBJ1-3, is NAGVMQNPRHLVRRRGQEARLRCSPMKGHSHVYWYRQLPEEGLKFMVYLQKENIIDESGMPKERFSAEFPKEGPSILRIQQVVRGDSAAYFCASSSRDNHSGNTIYFGEGSWLTVV.

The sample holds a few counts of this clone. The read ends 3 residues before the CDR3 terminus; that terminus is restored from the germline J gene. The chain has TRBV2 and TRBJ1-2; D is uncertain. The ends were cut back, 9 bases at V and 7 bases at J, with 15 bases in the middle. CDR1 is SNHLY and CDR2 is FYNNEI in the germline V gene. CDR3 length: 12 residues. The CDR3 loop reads CARETGLGGYTF. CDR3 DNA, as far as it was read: TGTGCCAGAGAGACGGGGTTGGGTGGC.

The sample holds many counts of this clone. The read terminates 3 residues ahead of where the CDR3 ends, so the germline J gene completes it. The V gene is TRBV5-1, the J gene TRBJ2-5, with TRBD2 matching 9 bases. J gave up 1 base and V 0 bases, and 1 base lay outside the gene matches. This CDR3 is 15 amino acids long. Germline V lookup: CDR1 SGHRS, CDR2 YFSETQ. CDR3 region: CASSLGLAVQETQYF. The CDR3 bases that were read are TGCGCCAGCAGCTTGGGACTAGCGGTCCAAGAGACC.

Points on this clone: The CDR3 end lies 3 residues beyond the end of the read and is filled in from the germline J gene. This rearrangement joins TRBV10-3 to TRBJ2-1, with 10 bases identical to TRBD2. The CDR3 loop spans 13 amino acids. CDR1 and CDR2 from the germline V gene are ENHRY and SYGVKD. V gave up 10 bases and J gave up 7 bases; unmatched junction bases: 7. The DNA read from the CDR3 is TGTGCCACCCTAGCGGGGGATTTAAATGAG. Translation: CATLAGDLNE. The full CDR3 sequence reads CATLAGDLNEQFF.

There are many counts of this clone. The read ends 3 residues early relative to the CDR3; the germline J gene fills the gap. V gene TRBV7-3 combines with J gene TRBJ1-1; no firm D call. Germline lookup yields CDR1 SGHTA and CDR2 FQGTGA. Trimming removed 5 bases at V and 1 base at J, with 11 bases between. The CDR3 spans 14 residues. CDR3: CASSPSGSNTEAFF. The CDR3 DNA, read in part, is TGTGCCAGCAGCCCGAGCGGGTCGAACACTGAA.

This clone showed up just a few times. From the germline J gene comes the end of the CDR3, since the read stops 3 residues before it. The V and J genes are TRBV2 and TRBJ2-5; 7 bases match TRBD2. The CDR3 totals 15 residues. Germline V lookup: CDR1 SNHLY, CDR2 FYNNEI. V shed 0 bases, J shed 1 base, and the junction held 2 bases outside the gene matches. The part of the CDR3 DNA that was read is TGTGCCAGCAGTGAAGCGGGAGGGGCCCAAGAGACC. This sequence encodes CASSEAGGAQET. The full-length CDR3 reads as CASSEAGGAQETQYF.

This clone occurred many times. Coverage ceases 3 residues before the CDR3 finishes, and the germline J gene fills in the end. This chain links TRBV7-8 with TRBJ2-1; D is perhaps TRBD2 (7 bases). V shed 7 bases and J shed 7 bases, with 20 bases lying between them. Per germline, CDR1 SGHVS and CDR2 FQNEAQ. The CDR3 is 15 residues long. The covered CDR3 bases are TGTGCCAGCAACCCGTCGGGGGGCATCGTTAATGAG. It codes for CASNPSGGIVNE. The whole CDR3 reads CASNPSGGIVNEQFF.

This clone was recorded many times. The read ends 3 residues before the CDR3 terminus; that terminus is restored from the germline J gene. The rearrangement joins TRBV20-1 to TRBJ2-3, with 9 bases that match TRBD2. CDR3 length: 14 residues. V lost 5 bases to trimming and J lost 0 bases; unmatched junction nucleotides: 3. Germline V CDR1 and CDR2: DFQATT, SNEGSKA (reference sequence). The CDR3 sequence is CSAEAGGSTDTQYF. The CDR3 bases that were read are TGCAGTGCTGAAGCGGGGGGAAGCACAGATACG.

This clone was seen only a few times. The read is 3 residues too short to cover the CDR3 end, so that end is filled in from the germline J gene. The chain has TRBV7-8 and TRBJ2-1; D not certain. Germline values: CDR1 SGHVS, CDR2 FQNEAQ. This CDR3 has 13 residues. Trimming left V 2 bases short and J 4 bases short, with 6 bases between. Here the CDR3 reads CASSLLRYNEQFF. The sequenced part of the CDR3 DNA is TGTGCCAGCAGCTTATTACGGTACAATGAG.

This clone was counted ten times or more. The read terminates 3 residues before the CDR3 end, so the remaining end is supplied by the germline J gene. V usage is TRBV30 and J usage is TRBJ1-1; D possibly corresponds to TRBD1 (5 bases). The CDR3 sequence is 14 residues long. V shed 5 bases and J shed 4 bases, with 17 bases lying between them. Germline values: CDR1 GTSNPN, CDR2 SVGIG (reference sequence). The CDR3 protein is CAWGRTHQGTEAFF. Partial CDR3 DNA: TGTGCCTGGGGCCGAACGCACCAGGGCACTGAA.

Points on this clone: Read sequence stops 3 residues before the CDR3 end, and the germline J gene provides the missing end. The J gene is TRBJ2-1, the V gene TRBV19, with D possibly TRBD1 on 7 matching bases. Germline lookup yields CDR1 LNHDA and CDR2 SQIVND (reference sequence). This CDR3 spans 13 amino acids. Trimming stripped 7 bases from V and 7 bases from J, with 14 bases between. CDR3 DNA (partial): TGTGCCAGTAAAGAGGGGGCGGGGAATGAG. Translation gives CASKEGAGNE. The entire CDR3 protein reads CASKEGAGNEQFF.

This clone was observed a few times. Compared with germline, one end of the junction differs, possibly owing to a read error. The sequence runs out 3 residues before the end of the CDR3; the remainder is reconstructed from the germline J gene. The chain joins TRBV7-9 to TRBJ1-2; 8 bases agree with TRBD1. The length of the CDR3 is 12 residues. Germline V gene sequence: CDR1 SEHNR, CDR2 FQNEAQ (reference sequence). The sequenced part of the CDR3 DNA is TGTTCCAGCAGCTTACAGGGGGTTGGC. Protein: CSSSLQGVG. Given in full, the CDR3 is CSSSLQGVGYTF. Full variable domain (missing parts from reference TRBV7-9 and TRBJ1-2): DTGVSQNPRHKITKRGQNVTFRCDPISEHNRLYWYRQTLGQGPEFLTYFQNEAQLEKSRLLSDRFSAERPKGSFSTLEIQRTEQGDSAMYLCSSSLQGVGYTFGSGTRLTVV.

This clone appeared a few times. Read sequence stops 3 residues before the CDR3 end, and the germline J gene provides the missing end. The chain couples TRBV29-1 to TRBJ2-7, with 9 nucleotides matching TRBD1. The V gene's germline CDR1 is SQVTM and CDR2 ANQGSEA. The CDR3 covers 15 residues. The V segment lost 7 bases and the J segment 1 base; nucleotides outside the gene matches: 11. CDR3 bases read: TGCAGCGCGCCCATCCGGGACAGGGAATCCTACGAG. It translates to CSAPIRDRESYE. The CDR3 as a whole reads CSAPIRDRESYEQYF.

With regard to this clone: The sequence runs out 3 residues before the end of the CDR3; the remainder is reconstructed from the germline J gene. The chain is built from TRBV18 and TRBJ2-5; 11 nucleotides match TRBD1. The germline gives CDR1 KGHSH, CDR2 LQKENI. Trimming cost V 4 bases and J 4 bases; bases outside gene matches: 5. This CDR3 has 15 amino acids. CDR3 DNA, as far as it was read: TGTGCCAGCTCACTAGGACAGGGGGCAGGAGAGACC. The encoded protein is CASSLGQGAGET. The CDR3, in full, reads CASSLGQGAGETQYF.

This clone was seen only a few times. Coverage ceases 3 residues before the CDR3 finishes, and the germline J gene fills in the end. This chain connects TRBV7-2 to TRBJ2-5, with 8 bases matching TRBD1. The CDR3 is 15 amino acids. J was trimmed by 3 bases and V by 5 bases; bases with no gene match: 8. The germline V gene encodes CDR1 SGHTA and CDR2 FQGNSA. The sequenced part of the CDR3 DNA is TGTGCCAGCAGCACCAGACAGGGGTTAAAAGAGACC. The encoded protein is CASSTRQGLKET. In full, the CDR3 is CASSTRQGLKETQYF. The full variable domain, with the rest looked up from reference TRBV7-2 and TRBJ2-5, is GAGVSQSPSNKVTEKGKDVELRCDPISGHTALYWYRQSLGQGLEFLIYFQGNSAPDKSGLPSDRFSAERTGGSVSTLTIQRTQQEDSAVYLCASSTRQGLKETQYFGPGTRLLVL.

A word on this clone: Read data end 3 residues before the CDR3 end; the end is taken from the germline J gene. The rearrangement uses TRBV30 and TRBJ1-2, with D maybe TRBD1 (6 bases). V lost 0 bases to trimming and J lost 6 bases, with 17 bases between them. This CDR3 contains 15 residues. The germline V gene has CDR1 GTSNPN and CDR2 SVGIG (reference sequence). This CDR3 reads CAWSVLGGGGDGYTF. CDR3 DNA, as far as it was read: TGTGCCTGGAGTGTACTGGGGGGCGGGGGAGATGGC.

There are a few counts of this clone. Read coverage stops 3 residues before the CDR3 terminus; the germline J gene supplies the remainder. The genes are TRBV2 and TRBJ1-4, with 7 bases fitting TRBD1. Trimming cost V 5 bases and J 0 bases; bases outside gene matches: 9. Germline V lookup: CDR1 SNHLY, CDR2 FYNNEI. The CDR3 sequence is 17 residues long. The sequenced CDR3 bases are TGTGCCAGCAGTAAGACAGGGCGAGGAGCAACTAATGAAAAA. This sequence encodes CASSKTGRGATNEK. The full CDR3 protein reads CASSKTGRGATNEKLFF. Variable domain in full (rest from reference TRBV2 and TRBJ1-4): EPEVTQTPSHQVTQMGQEVILRCVPISNHLYFYWYRQILGQKVEFLVSFYNNEISEKSEIFDDQFSVERPDGSNFTLKIRSTKLEDSAMYFCASSKTGRGATNEKLFFGSGTQLSVL.

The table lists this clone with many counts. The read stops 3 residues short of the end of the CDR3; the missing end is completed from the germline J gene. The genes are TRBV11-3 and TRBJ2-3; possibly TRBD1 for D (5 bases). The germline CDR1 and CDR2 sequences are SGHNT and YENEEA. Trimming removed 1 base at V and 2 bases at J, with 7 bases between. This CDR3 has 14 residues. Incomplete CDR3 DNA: TGTGCCAGCAGCTTAGGACAGAACACAGATACG. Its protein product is CASSLGQNTDT. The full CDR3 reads CASSLGQNTDTQYF.

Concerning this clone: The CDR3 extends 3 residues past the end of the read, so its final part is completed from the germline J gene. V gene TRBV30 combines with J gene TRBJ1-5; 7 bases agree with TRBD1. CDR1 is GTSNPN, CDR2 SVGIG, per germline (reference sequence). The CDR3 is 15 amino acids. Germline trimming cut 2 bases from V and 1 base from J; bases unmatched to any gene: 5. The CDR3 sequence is CAWSTGEGSNQPQHF. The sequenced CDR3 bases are TGTGCCTGGAGTACAGGGGAAGGGAGCAATCAGCCC.

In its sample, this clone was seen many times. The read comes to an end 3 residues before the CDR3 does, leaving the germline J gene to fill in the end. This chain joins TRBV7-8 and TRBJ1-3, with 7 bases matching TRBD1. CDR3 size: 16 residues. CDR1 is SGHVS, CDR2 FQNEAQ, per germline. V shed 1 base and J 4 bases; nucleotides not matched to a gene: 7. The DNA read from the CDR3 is TGTGCCAGCAGCTTAGGCCGACAGGGAACAGGAAACACC. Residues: CASSLGRQGTGNT. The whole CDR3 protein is CASSLGRQGTGNTIYF.

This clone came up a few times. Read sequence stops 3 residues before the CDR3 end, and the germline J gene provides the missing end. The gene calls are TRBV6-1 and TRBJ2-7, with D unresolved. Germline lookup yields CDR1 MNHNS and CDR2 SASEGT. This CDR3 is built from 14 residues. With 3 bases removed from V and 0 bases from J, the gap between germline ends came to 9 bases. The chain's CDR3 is CASSDPTNSYEQYF. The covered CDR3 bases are TGTGCCAGCAGTGACCCGACAAACTCCTACGAG.